A single sample is the source of the 22 T cell receptor beta chains below, sequenced in a study of T cell changes during pregnancy in multiple sclerosis. Sequencing used immunoSEQ multiplex PCR; TCRdb keeps in-frame clones, though not all of them. The data contain about 57,000 clones, about nine tenths of them singletons. Sample: peripheral blood, taken in the first trimester of pregnancy. All receptors come from a female donor in good health, enrolled as a control in a pregnancy study.

This clone appeared once. The J gene is TRBJ2-1, the V gene TRBV14, with a weak D call TRBD1 (6 bases). This CDR3 spans 13 amino acids. Germline CDR1 and CDR2: SGHDN and FVKESK. V was trimmed by 6 bases and J by 9 bases, leaving 15 bases between them. The CDR3 DNA reads TGTGCCAGCAGGCAGGGGCCCGCGAGTGAGCAGTTCTTC. Protein product: CASRQGPASEQFF.

The genes are TRBV20-1 and TRBJ2-5; no clear D gene. CDR3 length: 11 residues. Between the trimmed V and J ends, which lost 3 bases and 9 bases, there was a span of 11 bases. Germline-derived CDR1 and CDR2 are DFQATT and SNEGSKA (reference sequence). CDR3: CSARGPPAQYF. CDR3 nucleotide sequence: TGCAGTGCTAGGGGCCCACCGGCCCAGTACTTC.

This clone was seen a single time. This chain uses TRBV5-1 with TRBJ2-1, with 10 bases identical to TRBD1. The CDR3 sequence is 15 residues long. V lost 0 bases to trimming and J lost 7 bases; unmatched junction nucleotides: 4. Per germline, CDR1 SGHRS and CDR2 YFSETQ. For the CDR3, the DNA is TGCGCCAGCAGCTTGGCCGGGACAGGGGTAAATGAGCAGTTCTTC. It yields the protein CASSLAGTGVNEQFF.

This chain joins TRBV20-1 and TRBJ2-7; no reliable D call. Germline V lookup: CDR1 DFQATT, CDR2 SNEGSKA (reference sequence). CDR3 size: 11 residues. V shed 6 bases and J shed 7 bases, with 13 bases lying between them. CDR3 nucleotide sequence: TGCAGTGCCCAACCTGGCCTGGAGCAGTACTTC. It encodes CSAQPGLEQYF.

The chain combines TRBV2 with TRBJ2-5; D is possibly TRBD2 (6 bases). V lost 8 bases and J 2 bases, leaving 15 bases between the germline ends. This CDR3 contains 14 residues. The V gene's germline CDR1 is SNHLY and CDR2 FYNNEI. DNA for the CDR3: TGTGCCAGCCAACCAGCGGGCCTACAAGAGACCCAGTACTTC. Translated, it gives CASQPAGLQETQYF.

The chain employs TRBV19 and TRBJ1-2; 12 nucleotides agree with TRBD1. V gave up 4 bases and J gave up 2 bases; unmatched junction bases: 5. The CDR3 is made up of 16 amino acids. Per germline, CDR1 LNHDA and CDR2 SQIVND (reference sequence). CDR3 in amino acids: CASSTSGTGGNYGYTF. The CDR3 nucleotides read TGTGCCAGTAGTACAAGCGGGACAGGGGGCAACTATGGCTACACCTTC.

The rearrangement links TRBV5-6 to TRBJ2-1; no firm D call. The length of the CDR3 is 12 residues. Germline lookup yields CDR1 SGHDT and CDR2 YYEEEE. Trimming took 3 bases from V and 4 from J, leaving 5 bases between them. The CDR3 DNA sequence: TGTGCCAGCAGCTCTTTTTACAATGAGCAGTTCTTC. Translated, it gives CASSSFYNEQFF.

The V gene is TRBV5-6, the J gene TRBJ1-5; D is ambiguous. Trimming shortened V by 2 bases and J by 5 bases, and 8 bases separated the two germline ends. This CDR3 spans 13 amino acids. Germline V lookup: CDR1 SGHDT, CDR2 YYEEEE. CDR3 residues: CASSFGGHQPQHF. The CDR3 DNA follows: TGTGCCAGCAGCTTCGGAGGGCATCAGCCCCAGCATTTT.

The V and J genes are TRBV6-1 and TRBJ1-2; 8 nucleotides agree with TRBD1. Germline V gives CDR1 MNHNS, CDR2 SASEGT. The CDR3 spans 15 residues. J gave up 4 bases and V 7 bases, and 11 bases lay outside the gene matches. This CDR3 reads CASKRLDRELYGYTF. Here the CDR3 DNA reads TGTGCCAGCAAGAGGTTGGACAGGGAGCTCTATGGCTACACCTTC.

The chain couples TRBV7-6 to TRBJ2-5; TRBD2 might be the D (5 bases). From germline, CDR1 is SGHVS and CDR2 FNYEAQ. With 1 base removed from V and 5 bases from J, the gap between germline ends came to 8 bases. The CDR3 is 13 amino acids. The CDR3 DNA follows: TGTGCCAGCAGCTTAGGAGGGCGGGAGACCCAGTACTTC. Protein sequence: CASSLGGRETQYF.

The chain employs TRBV7-9 and TRBJ2-1, with 9 bases that match TRBD2. V trimming: 5 bases; J trimming: 0 bases; junction bases outside the gene matches: 5. Germline-derived CDR1 and CDR2 are SEHNR and FQNEAQ (reference sequence). The CDR3 sequence is 16 residues long. CDR3 DNA: TGTGCCAGCAGCGGTCATAGCGGGAGCTCCTACAATGAGCAGTTCTTC. This sequence encodes CASSGHSGSSYNEQFF.

V is TRBV9 and J is TRBJ2-1, with TRBD2 matching 8 bases. This CDR3 contains 16 residues. Germline V gene sequence: CDR1 SGDLS, CDR2 YYNGEE. The junction had 5 bases not matched to a gene; V was cut back by 3 bases and J by 0 bases. As DNA, the CDR3 is TGTGCCAGCAGCGGCCCGGGACTAGGCTCCTACAATGAGCAGTTCTTC. This encodes CASSGPGLGSYNEQFF.

The chain employs TRBV25-1 and TRBJ2-3; 16 bases map to TRBD2. The CDR3 sequence is 18 residues long. Germline CDR1 is MGHDK and CDR2 is SYGVNS. Germline trimming cut 0 bases from V and 4 bases from J; bases unmatched to any gene: 4. The CDR3 DNA reads as TGTGCCAGCAGTGAATATGGGACTAGCGGGAGGGCCCCAGATACGCAGTATTTT. As protein: CASSEYGTSGRAPDTQYF.

CDR3 bases: TGTGCCAGTAGATGGGGGACAGGGGTTGGCGGTGAGCAGTTCTTC. Translating it yields CASRWGTGVGGEQFF. The chain employs TRBV19 and TRBJ2-1; TRBD1 matches 10 bases. Unmatched junction bases numbered 11, after V lost 6 bases and J lost 9 bases. Germline V gene data show CDR1 as LNHDA and CDR2 as SQIVND (reference sequence). This CDR3 has 15 amino acids.

The chain links TRBV28 to TRBJ2-7, with 10 bases identical to TRBD2. There are 14 residues in the CDR3. Per germline, CDR1 MDHEN and CDR2 SYDVKM. V shed 6 bases and J 6 bases; nucleotides not matched to a gene: 8. This CDR3 is CASRRTSGTVEQYF. For the CDR3, the DNA is TGTGCCAGCAGAAGGACTAGCGGTACGGTCGAGCAGTACTTC.

The V gene is TRBV5-1, the J gene TRBJ2-7; TRBD2 agrees at 10 bases. Germline V gene lookup returns CDR1 SGHRS and CDR2 YFSETQ. With 4 bases clipped from V and 6 bases from J, the junction kept 7 bases outside the gene matches. The CDR3 has 14 amino acids. The CDR3: CASSVAGGLAEQYF. DNA of the CDR3: TGCGCCAGCAGCGTAGCGGGAGGACTGGCCGAGCAGTACTTC.

This clone was observed a handful of times. This chain uses TRBV11-2 with TRBJ2-7; no clear D gene. The CDR3 consists of 11 residues. Looked up from germline, CDR1 is SGHAT and CDR2 is FQNNGV. Trimming pared 5 bases from V and 9 bases from J, leaving 11 bases between. CDR3 loop: CASSLLSWQYF. DNA of the CDR3: TGTGCCAGCAGCCTGCTATCGTGGCAGTACTTC.

This chain uses TRBV11-2 with TRBJ1-1, with 7 bases fitting TRBD1. The junction had 11 bases not matched to a gene; V was cut back by 4 bases and J by 9 bases. Germline loops: CDR1 SGHAT, CDR2 FQNNGV. This CDR3 contains 14 residues. The CDR3 loop reads CASSSWGTDEKAFF. The CDR3 region has the DNA TGTGCCAGCAGCTCCTGGGGGACAGATGAAAAAGCTTTCTTT.

This chain links TRBV5-6 with TRBJ2-2; TRBD2 matches at 7 bases. Germline V gene data show CDR1 as SGHDT and CDR2 as YYEEEE. The CDR3 contains 16 residues. Unmatched junction bases numbered 7, after V lost 3 bases and J lost 2 bases. The CDR3 sequence: CASSYERGVNTGELFF. The CDR3 DNA is TGTGCCAGCAGCTATGAACGGGGGGTAAACACCGGGGAGCTGTTTTTT.

The rearrangement uses TRBV6-4 and TRBJ2-7, with 8 bases that match TRBD2. The CDR3 extends over 15 amino acids. The V and J ends lost 0 bases and 5 bases, in that order; junction bases with no gene match: 6. Germline CDR1 MRHNA, CDR2 SNTAGT. In nucleotides, the CDR3 is TGTGCCAGCAGTGACTCTACGGGAGGGCCCAACGAGCAGTACTTC. It specifies CASSDSTGGPNEQYF.

The chain employs TRBV5-1 and TRBJ2-1, with 14 positions matching TRBD2. With V trimmed by 4 bases and J by 10 bases, 7 bases remained unmatched. The CDR3 consists of 15 residues. Germline V gene data show CDR1 as SGHRS and CDR2 as YFSETQ. The CDR3 loop is CASSVGTSGSQEQFF. The CDR3 region has the DNA TGCGCCAGCAGCGTCGGGACTAGCGGGAGTCAGGAGCAGTTCTTC.

The chain joins TRBV5-1 to TRBJ2-2; tentative D call: TRBD1 (5 bases). Trimming took 2 bases from V and 4 from J, leaving 12 bases between them. Germline loops: CDR1 SGHRS, CDR2 YFSETQ. The CDR3 has 15 residues. CDR3 amino acids: CASSLSGSSTGELFF. The CDR3 bases are TGCGCCAGCAGCTTATCAGGGTCCAGCACCGGGGAGCTGTTTTTT.